Below are 13 T cell receptor beta chains sequenced from a single sample in a study of tumor-infiltrating lymphocytes in localized non-small cell lung cancer. Profiling relied on immunoSEQ multiplex PCR, and the TCRdb table lists in-frame clones only, not all of them. The sample shows roughly 12,000 clones, 55% to 75% of them seen only once. Sample: lung tumor tissue. The receptors stem from a human donor with non-small cell lung cancer.

The chain combines TRBV29-1 with TRBJ2-1, with D perhaps TRBD2 (6 bases). This CDR3 has 12 amino acids. The ends were cut back, 0 bases at V and 6 bases at J, with 6 bases in the middle. CDR1 SQVTM and CDR2 ANQGSEA come from the germline V gene. CDR3 sequence (DNA): TGCAGCGTTGAAGACGGGGGCAATGAGCAGTTCTTC. It specifies CSVEDGGNEQFF.

This clone has just one count. This chain connects TRBV7-6 to TRBJ2-7; D possibly corresponds to TRBD2 (8 bases). Trimming took 4 bases from V and 2 from J, leaving 15 bases between them. There are 15 residues in the CDR3. The germline V gene has CDR1 SGHVS and CDR2 FNYEAQ. The CDR3 spells CASSSISGTAYEQYF. As DNA, the CDR3 is TGTGCCAGCAGCTCCATTAGCGGGACAGCCTACGAGCAGTACTTC.

By share of the sample, this clone is large. The chain employs TRBV27 and TRBJ2-7; no clear D gene. This CDR3 region has 14 residues. CDR1 is MNHEY, CDR2 SMNVEV, per germline (reference sequence). The V end was cut by 3 bases, the J end by 2 bases, with 11 bases between. The CDR3 protein is CASSFKAGAYEQYF. The CDR3 nucleotides are TGTGCCAGCAGTTTCAAGGCTGGGGCCTACGAGCAGTACTTC.

This clone counts as medium-sized. The V and J genes are TRBV2 and TRBJ1-1; perhaps TRBD1 as D (5 bases). V lost 2 bases, J lost 0 bases, and 7 bases lay in between. The germline gives CDR1 SNHLY, CDR2 FYNNEI. The CDR3 runs to 14 residues. The DNA for the CDR3 is TGTGCCAGCAGTGAACGACAGATGAACACTGAAGCTTTCTTT. Translated, it gives CASSERQMNTEAFF.

This clone is classed as large. The CDR3, as DNA: TGTGCCAGCAGCTTAATAGTATCGCGAAGCTTCTTC. It is translated as CASSLIVSRSFF. The chain joins TRBV7-9 to TRBJ2-1; D unresolved. The V and J ends lost 2 bases and 16 bases respectively, with 15 bases between them. From germline, CDR1 is SEHNR and CDR2 FQNEAQ (reference sequence). The CDR3 covers 12 residues.

The chain couples TRBV10-1 to TRBJ1-2; TRBD1 agrees at 7 bases. Per the germline V gene, CDR1 is WNHNN and CDR2 is SYGVQD (reference sequence). CDR3 length: 17 residues. V shed 0 bases and J 3 bases; nucleotides not matched to a gene: 10. The CDR3 DNA follows: TGCGCCAGCAGTGAGTCTCATGAAACAGGGGCGGACTATGGCTACACCTTC. Its translation: CASSESHETGADYGYTF.

This chain links TRBV18 with TRBJ2-2, with D possibly TRBD1 on 6 matching bases. Per the germline V gene, CDR1 is KGHSH and CDR2 is LQKENI. Trimming took 3 bases from V and 3 from J, leaving 11 bases between them. The CDR3 is 15 amino acids. The CDR3, as DNA: TGTGCCAGCTCACCTCTTTCAGGGGACACCGGGGAGCTGTTTTTT. It specifies CASSPLSGDTGELFF.

This clone is large within its sample. The J gene is TRBJ1-2, the V gene TRBV5-4; D is unresolved. V was cut by 0 bases and J by 3 bases, with 3 bases left in between. The CDR3 length is 12 residues. The germline V gene has CDR1 SGHNT and CDR2 YYREEE (reference sequence). The CDR3 spells CASSLGDYGYTF. The CDR3 nucleotides read TGTGCCAGCAGCTTGGGGGACTATGGCTACACCTTC.

The chain joins TRBV30 to TRBJ1-3, with D possibly matching TRBD1 (5 bases). CDR1 GTSNPN and CDR2 SVGIG come from the germline V gene (reference sequence). Deletions cut 4 bases from V and 0 bases from J, with 10 bases between. This CDR3 is built from 14 residues. The CDR3 coding sequence is TGTGCCTGGACTAGGGGTAGCTCTGGAAACACCATATATTTT. This translates into CAWTRGSSGNTIYF.

The chain recombines TRBV10-2 with TRBJ1-5; 8 positions agree with TRBD1. The CDR3 is made up of 13 amino acids. The V and J ends lost 8 bases and 7 bases, in that order; junction bases with no gene match: 7. In germline, CDR1 is WSHSY, CDR2 SAAADI. In nucleotides, the CDR3 is TGCGCCAGCCAGCCAGGGGGCAGACAGCCCCAGCATTTT. Its translation is CASQPGGRQPQHF.

The rearrangement uses TRBV30 and TRBJ2-7; D unresolved. CDR3 size: 14 residues. Trimming removed 3 bases from V and 7 bases from J, with 19 bases in between. Germline V CDR1 and CDR2: GTSNPN, SVGIG (reference sequence). DNA for the CDR3: TGTGCCTGGAGGGACCCCAGCCCGCTGGGGGAGCAGTACTTC. It yields the protein CAWRDPSPLGEQYF.

In its sample, this clone was seen once. This chain links TRBV7-9 with TRBJ2-1; 11 bases are a match to TRBD2. The germline V gene encodes CDR1 SEHNR and CDR2 FQNEAQ (reference sequence). This CDR3 comprises 17 residues. The trim removed 4 bases at V and 0 bases at J, leaving 5 bases unmatched. As DNA, the CDR3 is TGTGCCAGCAGCTCAGGACTAGCGGGCTACTCCTACAATGAGCAGTTCTTC. Translation: CASSSGLAGYSYNEQFF.

The chain joins TRBV6-4 to TRBJ1-2, with D hard to call. The germline gives CDR1 MRHNA, CDR2 SNTAGT. The CDR3 is made up of 13 amino acids. V gave up 1 base and J gave up 8 bases, with 11 bases separating them. The CDR3 DNA sequence: TGTGCCAGCAGTGACTGGGGTTCTAGGGGCTACACCTTC. Translated, it gives CASSDWGSRGYTF.